The 13 T cell receptor beta chains presented below share a single source sample, sequenced in a study of blood T cells in healthy people across ages. Next came a second PCR, run for roughly 7 to 12 cycles, which used a sample-barcoded 5' primer along with a J-beta primer mix. Via MiXCR, TCRdb re-called the 5' RACE reads, giving one row per CDR3 protein. The sample yields 800,000 to 950,000 distinct CDR3 sequences, roughly 34% seen once. The sequenced material came from blood. The receptors come from a man between 18 and 29 years old in good health.

About this clonotype itself: This may be a read error: a much more frequent sequence differs by one nucleotide. The chain has TRBV20-1 and TRBJ2-5; D unclear. The germline CDR1 and CDR2 sequences are DFQATT and SNEGSKA (reference sequence). This CDR3 region has 15 residues. The CDR3 region has the DNA TGCCGTGCTTCCGCCTTAGAAGGGCTCCAAGAGACCCAGTACTTC. Protein: CRASALEGLQETQYF.

This clonotype showed up just a few times. This chain links TRBV25-1 with TRBJ1-2; possibly TRBD1 for D (6 bases). V was clipped by 6 bases and J by 5 bases, with 13 bases between them. CDR3 length: 13 residues. Germline CDR1 and CDR2: MGHDK and SYGVNS. CDR3 in amino acids: CASSAGTQYGYTF. As DNA, the CDR3 is TGTGCCAGCAGCGCCGGGACACAGTATGGCTACACCTTC.

The rearrangement uses TRBV10-3 and TRBJ2-1; maybe TRBD1 (6 bases). This CDR3 region has 8 residues. V was shortened by 8 bases and J by 15 bases, with 8 bases between the two germline ends. The germline gives CDR1 ENHRY, CDR2 SYGVKD. Here the CDR3 reads CAIEQGFF. CDR3 DNA: TGTGCCATCGAACAGGGGTTCTTC.

In its sample, this clonotype was seen a few times. This chain links TRBV7-9 with TRBJ2-6; D gene unclear. Germline-derived CDR1 and CDR2 are SEHNR and FQNEAQ (reference sequence). V was trimmed by 4 bases and J by 0 bases, leaving 7 bases between them. The CDR3 length is 15 residues. This chain's CDR3 is CASSYRNSGANVLTF. CDR3 DNA: TGTGCCAGCAGCTATAGGAACTCTGGGGCCAACGTCCTGACTTTC.

This clonotype was found a few times. J is TRBJ2-4 and V is TRBV20-1; TRBD1 matches at 7 bases. This CDR3 has 13 amino acids. Germline V CDR1 and CDR2: DFQATT, SNEGSKA (reference sequence). V was clipped by 6 bases and J by 3 bases; unmatched bases: 5. The CDR3: CSAEGQIKNIQYF. As DNA, the CDR3 is TGCAGTGCCGAGGGACAGATCAAAAACATTCAGTACTTC.

The chain joins TRBV20-1 to TRBJ1-1; D is uncertain. V shed 3 bases and J shed 0 bases, with 8 bases lying between them. CDR3 length equals 13 residues. Germline V gives CDR1 DFQATT, CDR2 SNEGSKA (reference sequence). CDR3 protein: CSASRNLNTEAFF. DNA of the CDR3: TGCAGTGCTAGTCGGAACCTGAACACTGAAGCTTTCTTT.

This clonotype was observed a single time. This chain joins TRBV27 and TRBJ1-4, with unresolved D. Trimming shortened V by 5 bases and J by 0 bases, and 13 bases separated the two germline ends. This CDR3 is built from 16 residues. Per germline, CDR1 MNHEY and CDR2 SMNVEV (reference sequence). Here the CDR3 reads CASSLTSTTTNEKLFF. CDR3 coding DNA: TGTGCCAGCAGTCTAACCTCCACGACAACTAATGAAAAACTGTTTTTT.

A few counts support this clonotype. CDR3 bases: TGTGCCAGCAGCCTGTGGGACAGGGGTGGAACAACTGAAGCTTTCTTT. It codes for CASSLWDRGGTTEAFF. This chain connects TRBV7-2 to TRBJ1-1; the match to TRBD1 covers 10 bases. The CDR3 runs 16 residues. Germline CDR1 reads SGHTA; CDR2 reads FQGNSA. V lost 5 bases and J lost 5; bases outside the gene matches: 11.

V and J are TRBV6-5 and TRBJ1-5, with TRBD1 matching 9 bases. V lost 4 bases and J lost 3; bases outside the gene matches: 4. Germline CDR1 reads MNHEY; CDR2 reads SVGAGI. There are 15 residues in the CDR3. CDR3 in amino acids: CASSSDRGTNQPQHF. CDR3 nucleotides: TGTGCCAGCAGTTCAGACAGGGGGACCAATCAGCCCCAGCATTTT.

The rearrangement joins TRBV4-3 to TRBJ1-6; D is ambiguous. Germline V gene lookup returns CDR1 LGHNA and CDR2 YSLEER. The CDR3 runs 18 residues. V was shortened by 0 bases and J by 0 bases, with 12 bases between the two germline ends. The CDR3 DNA reads TGCGCCAGCAGCCAAGATAGGGTGGGGAGCTCCTATAATTCACCCCTCCACTTT. Its translation: CASSQDRVGSSYNSPLHF.

As regards this clonotype: A single base separates this from a much larger clone, so it may be a read error. This chain uses TRBV12-3 or TRBV12-4 with TRBJ1-2; TRBD1 aligns across 9 bases. CDR3 length: 13 amino acids. The DNA for the CDR3 is TGTGTCAGCAGTTTAGGGACAGGGCTGGGCTACACCTTC. This sequence encodes CVSSLGTGLGYTF.

About this clonotype: A read error may be the cause here, since a much bigger clone is one base away. The J gene is TRBJ2-1, the V gene TRBV5-1; D remains unclear. Germline V gives CDR1 SGHRS, CDR2 YFSETQ. The CDR3 length is 16 residues. Here the CDR3 DNA reads TGCGCCAGCAGCTTGGCCTATATGAGCTCCTACAAGGAGCAGTTCTTC. Translation gives CASSLAYMSSYKEQFF.

This clonotype was seen a handful of times. V is TRBV12-3 or TRBV12-4 and J is TRBJ1-2; maybe TRBD1 (6 bases). This CDR3 is 11 amino acids long. V was shortened by 6 bases and J by 7 bases, with 9 bases between the two germline ends. CDR3 sequence: CASRGGFGYTF. As DNA, the CDR3 is TGTGCCAGCAGAGGGGGGTTTGGCTACACCTTC.